Shown below are 11 T cell receptor beta chains from a single sample sequenced in a study of PD-1 blockade in classical Hodgkin lymphoma. Repertoires were generated with immunoSEQ multiplex PCR, while TCRdb's copy carries only in-frame clones and drops some. The sample lists 14,000 to 15,000 clones, less than 70% seen once, with roughly 10% in the top ten. Relapse after autologous stem cell transplantation occurred in every patient, and brentuximab vedotin exposure varied. The specimen was peripheral blood mononuclear cells (PBMCs), collected at baseline. Every receptor here comes from a human donor with classical Hodgkin lymphoma.

The rearrangement links TRBV27 to TRBJ2-3; D uncertain. V lost 6 bases and J lost 3, with 10 bases in between. This CDR3 spans 13 amino acids. Germline loops: CDR1 MNHEY, CDR2 SMNVEV (reference sequence). The CDR3 region is CASSFYRTDTQYF. Here the CDR3 DNA reads TGTGCCAGCAGCTTTTACAGAACAGATACGCAGTATTTT.

The V gene is TRBV7-9, the J gene TRBJ2-2, with TRBD2 identical over 7 bases. Germline CDR1 SEHNR, CDR2 FQNEAQ (reference sequence). This CDR3 is 16 amino acids long. The V segment lost 4 bases and the J segment 4 bases; nucleotides outside the gene matches: 9. CDR3 bases: TGTGCCAGCAGCTCAAGGATTGGCGGGAGCACCGGGGAGCTGTTTTTT. It codes for CASSSRIGGSTGELFF.

This clone came up once. The rearrangement links TRBV7-8 to TRBJ1-6; D might be TRBD1 (6 bases). V lost 2 bases and J lost 7, with 9 bases in between. CDR3 length equals 14 residues. The germline V gene has CDR1 SGHVS and CDR2 FQNEAQ. The CDR3 reads CASSLTQGNSPLHF. CDR3 DNA sequence: TGTGCCAGCAGCTTAACACAGGGAAATTCACCCCTCCACTTT.

This chain links TRBV6-5 with TRBJ1-1; D remains unclear. The germline CDR1 and CDR2 sequences are MNHEY and SVGAGI. The CDR3 consists of 13 residues. The V end was cut by 6 bases, the J end by 1 base, with 9 bases between. CDR3 sequence (DNA): TGTGCCAGCAGCCTCACACAGAACACTGAAGCTTTCTTT. The encoded protein is CASSLTQNTEAFF.

This clone was observed a handful of times. This chain connects TRBV5-1 to TRBJ2-1; 7 nucleotides match TRBD2. V was clipped by 2 bases and J by 5 bases; unmatched bases: 7. This CDR3 region has 15 residues. Germline CDR1 and CDR2: SGHRS and YFSETQ. CDR3 DNA sequence: TGCGCCAGCAGCTTTTTTGCGGGAGATAACAATGAGCAGTTCTTC. This gives the protein CASSFFAGDNNEQFF.

The V and J genes are TRBV5-4 and TRBJ2-7, with D unclear. Looked up from germline, CDR1 is SGHNT and CDR2 is YYREEE (reference sequence). This CDR3 spans 13 amino acids. V was trimmed by 4 bases and J by 4 bases, leaving 12 bases between them. The CDR3 sequence: CASSQDFEYEQYF. CDR3 coding DNA: TGTGCCAGCAGCCAAGATTTTGAGTACGAGCAGTACTTC.

This clone was detected only once. The rearrangement links TRBV4-1 to TRBJ2-5; 10 bases are shared with TRBD2. CDR3 size: 14 residues. Germline trimming cut 7 bases from V and 5 bases from J; bases unmatched to any gene: 7. From germline, CDR1 is MGHRA and CDR2 YSYEKL. The CDR3 sequence is CASTLSGRTETQYF. In nucleotides, the CDR3 is TGCGCCAGCACACTTAGCGGGAGGACGGAGACCCAGTACTTC.

The DNA for the CDR3 is TGTGCCAGCAGCCCTAACCCACAGAGCTCCTACAATGAGCAGTTCTTC. Encoded protein: CASSPNPQSSYNEQFF. V and J are TRBV5-4 and TRBJ2-1; D not certain. With 4 bases removed from V and 0 bases from J, the gap between germline ends came to 14 bases. The CDR3 spans 16 residues. Germline V gene lookup returns CDR1 SGHNT and CDR2 YYREEE (reference sequence).

The chain employs TRBV30 and TRBJ2-7, with TRBD1 as a possible D gene (6 bases). Germline CDR1 is GTSNPN and CDR2 is SVGIG (reference sequence). The CDR3 spans 13 residues. V lost 1 base and J 4 bases, leaving 11 bases between the germline ends. In DNA, the CDR3 is TGTGCCTGGAGTGCGGGACAATTTTACGAGCAGTACTTC. It is translated as CAWSAGQFYEQYF.

The chain is built from TRBV28 and TRBJ2-2; weak D call: TRBD1 (5 bases). From germline, CDR1 is MDHEN and CDR2 SYDVKM. This CDR3 has 15 amino acids. Trimming shortened V by 5 bases and J by 3 bases, and 13 bases separated the two germline ends. The CDR3: CASSADSWDTGELFF. The CDR3, as DNA: TGTGCCAGCAGTGCCGACAGTTGGGACACCGGGGAGCTGTTTTTT.

The chain links TRBV2 to TRBJ1-2; possibly TRBD1 for D (6 bases). The CDR3 has 14 residues. V dropped 5 bases and J dropped 8 bases, with 18 bases sitting between them. Germline lookup yields CDR1 SNHLY and CDR2 FYNNEI. The CDR3 DNA reads as TGTGCCAGCAGTTCGGGCCCCACAGGGAAGGGCTACACCTTC. Translation: CASSSGPTGKGYTF.